Each of the 24 T cell receptor beta chains below was sequenced from the same sample in a study of blood T cell repertoires in COVID-19. TCRdb's table, derived via immunoSEQ multiplex PCR, lists solely in-frame clones and lacks some. The table records around 400,000 clones, about 87% of them present only once. Sequencing was performed on peripheral blood. The receptors here all came from a woman aged 55-70 years with COVID-19, enrolled during active disease.

This chain joins TRBV7-3 and TRBJ1-1, with no clear D. Germline V CDR1 and CDR2: SGHTA, FQGTGA. V lost 0 bases and J lost 4, with 12 bases in between. This CDR3 is built from 15 residues. CDR3 region: CASSLTGDGITEAFF. The CDR3 DNA reads TGTGCCAGCAGCTTAACAGGAGACGGGATCACTGAAGCTTTCTTT.

The chain combines TRBV3-1 (or the pseudogene TRBV3-2) with TRBJ1-2; 8 nucleotides align to TRBD1. The germline CDR1 and CDR2 sequences are LGHDT and YNNKEL (reference sequence). CDR3 length: 14 amino acids. Trimming took 2 bases from V and 8 from J; bases not matched to a gene: 7. The CDR3: CASSQQRTGSGYTF. The CDR3 DNA reads TGTGCCAGCAGCCAACAGAGGACAGGGAGCGGCTACACCTTC.

The genes are TRBV19 and TRBJ2-7; possibly TRBD1 for D (5 bases). CDR3 size: 15 residues. The germline V gene encodes CDR1 LNHDA and CDR2 SQIVND (reference sequence). Trimming shortened V by 0 bases and J by 5 bases, and 14 bases separated the two germline ends. In DNA, the CDR3 is TGTGCCAGTAGTATAGATCCAGCAGGGTTGGACGAGCAGTACTTC. This gives the protein CASSIDPAGLDEQYF.

The rearrangement links TRBV14 to TRBJ1-4; maybe TRBD1 (5 bases). Germline V gene data show CDR1 as SGHDN and CDR2 as FVKESK. V was clipped by 3 bases and J by 3 bases, with 20 bases between them. The CDR3 totals 18 residues. The CDR3 nucleotides are TGTGCCAGCAGCCACTCAAAAGCTTCCGGGACTTCTAATGAAAAACTGTTTTTT. Protein sequence: CASSHSKASGTSNEKLFF.

The V call is TRBV6-1, the J call TRBJ2-1, with a possible D match to TRBD1 (5 bases). This CDR3 has 15 residues. Trimming took off 2 bases at V and 7 bases at J, with 15 bases between the two ends. In germline, CDR1 is MNHNS, CDR2 SASEGT. The chain's CDR3 is CASSETEQGWNEQFF. The CDR3 DNA sequence: TGTGCCAGCAGTGAAACCGAGCAGGGATGGAATGAGCAGTTCTTC.

The chain employs TRBV5-1 and TRBJ2-7; 7 positions agree with TRBD1. V was clipped by 2 bases and J by 1 base; unmatched bases: 18. Germline CDR1 SGHRS, CDR2 YFSETQ. The length of the CDR3 is 19 residues. The CDR3 spells CASSFGLPPLGQTSYEQYF. DNA for the CDR3: TGCGCCAGCAGCTTTGGGTTGCCCCCCTTGGGACAGACTTCCTACGAGCAGTACTTC.

V and J are TRBV25-1 and TRBJ2-7; D gene uncertain. The CDR3 covers 12 residues. Trimming removed 7 bases at V and 3 bases at J, with 10 bases between. In germline, CDR1 is MGHDK, CDR2 SYGVNS. The CDR3 spells CASIGSGYEQYF. For the CDR3, the DNA is TGTGCCAGCATCGGGTCGGGCTACGAGCAGTACTTC.

In this sample, this clone turned up once. The genes are TRBV2 and TRBJ2-5; 12 bases are a match to TRBD1. Germline CDR1 and CDR2: SNHLY and FYNNEI. The ends lost 5 bases at V and 5 bases at J; junction bases unmatched: 9. The CDR3 runs to 16 residues. The DNA for the CDR3 is TGTGCCAGCAGTCATCGCCGGGACAGGGGGCGCGAGACCCAGTACTTC. Protein sequence: CASSHRRDRGRETQYF.

CDR3 sequence: CAISEPPISEQFF. The CDR3 nucleotides are TGTGCCATCAGTGAACCCCCTATTTCTGAGCAGTTCTTC. The chain couples TRBV10-3 to TRBJ2-1; D remains unclear. The CDR3 sequence is 13 residues long. With 3 bases removed from V and 9 bases from J, the gap between germline ends came to 12 bases. CDR1 is ENHRY, CDR2 SYGVKD, per germline.

This chain uses TRBV12-3 or TRBV12-4 with TRBJ1-2, with D uncertain. The CDR3 loop spans 13 amino acids. V lost 1 base, J lost 5 bases, and 8 bases lay in between. The CDR3 spells CASSLGRLYGYTF. For the CDR3, the DNA is TGTGCCAGCAGTTTAGGGCGACTATATGGCTACACCTTC.

The chain joins TRBV28 to TRBJ2-1, with D perhaps TRBD1 (6 bases). This CDR3 contains 13 residues. V was pared by 5 bases and J by 12 bases, with 17 bases between. CDR1 and CDR2 (germline): MDHEN, SYDVKM. For the CDR3, the DNA is TGTGCCAGCAGTCTTGAGGGACACCTAACGCAGTTCTTC. Protein sequence: CASSLEGHLTQFF. The entire variable domain, with the rest obtained from reference TRBV28 and TRBJ2-1, is as follows: DVKVTQSSRYLVKRTGEKVFLECVQDMDHENMFWYRQDPGLGLRLIYFSYDVKMKEKGDIPEGYSVSREKKERFSLILESASTNQTSMYLCASSLEGHLTQFFGPGTRLTVL.

This chain links TRBV6-6 with TRBJ1-5; 8 positions agree with TRBD1. Germline values: CDR1 MNHNY, CDR2 SVGAGI (reference sequence). After removal of 6 bases from V and 5 bases from J, the junction contained 6 bases not matched to a gene. The CDR3 is 14 residues long. The CDR3 sequence is CASSQDREYQPQHF. The CDR3 DNA sequence: TGTGCCAGCAGCCAGGACAGGGAATATCAGCCCCAGCATTTT.

The rearrangement joins TRBV15 to TRBJ2-4, with D possibly TRBD1 on 7 matching bases. The CDR3 is 14 amino acids. CDR1 and CDR2 from the germline V gene are LNHNV and YYDKDF (reference sequence). The V gene lost 4 bases and the J gene lost 8 bases, with 15 bases spanning the gap. CDR3 sequence: CATSTRQGGDIQYF. CDR3 DNA sequence: TGTGCCACCAGCACAAGACAGGGCGGGGACATTCAGTACTTC.

The chain recombines TRBV27 with TRBJ1-2; D remains ambiguous. The V and J ends lost 5 bases and 8 bases respectively, with 24 bases between them. CDR3 length: 16 residues. The germline gives CDR1 MNHEY, CDR2 SMNVEV (reference sequence). The DNA of the CDR3 is TGTGCCAGCAGTCCAGGTTCCCTGCCCGACTATATAGGCTACACCTTC. It translates to CASSPGSLPDYIGYTF.

This chain uses TRBV6-1 with TRBJ2-5, with D perhaps TRBD2 (6 bases). This CDR3 has 15 residues. Trimming left V 1 base short and J 5 bases short, with 14 bases between. Germline V CDR1 and CDR2: MNHNS, SASEGT. CDR3 sequence (DNA): TGTGCCAGCAGTGAAGGGTATGGGGGGAGGGAGACCCAGTACTTC. Translated, it gives CASSEGYGGRETQYF.

This chain joins TRBV6-5 and TRBJ1-2; TRBD1 matches 7 bases. CDR1 is MNHEY and CDR2 is SVGAGI in the germline V gene. Losses at the gene ends were 2 bases for V and 2 bases for J; bases not matched to a gene: 5. The CDR3 is 15 residues long. The CDR3 sequence: CASSYGGQTNYGYTF. CDR3 DNA: TGTGCCAGCAGTTACGGGGGACAGACGAACTATGGCTACACCTTC.

CDR3 sequence: CASRKSTTSGYTDTQYF. CDR3 coding DNA: TGTGCCAGCAGGAAATCAACGACTAGCGGCTACACAGATACGCAGTATTTT. The chain employs TRBV2 and TRBJ2-3; 9 bases are a match to TRBD2. Germline CDR1 SNHLY, CDR2 FYNNEI. The junction had 12 bases not matched to a gene; V was cut back by 6 bases and J by 2 bases. The CDR3 has 17 amino acids.

The V gene is TRBV6-5, the J gene TRBJ1-2, with 8 bases fitting TRBD1. V lost 0 bases and J lost 6; bases outside the gene matches: 0. The CDR3 sequence is 13 residues long. Germline lookup yields CDR1 MNHEY and CDR2 SVGAGI. CDR3 DNA sequence: TGTGCCAGCAGTTACTCGGACAGGGATGGCTACACCTTC. This translates into CASSYSDRDGYTF.

V usage is TRBV11-2 and J usage is TRBJ1-1; TRBD1 agrees at 7 bases. The CDR3 consists of 15 residues. Germline-derived CDR1 and CDR2 are SGHAT and FQNNGV. V lost 5 bases, J lost 0 bases, and 6 bases stayed unmatched. CDR3 in DNA: TGTGCCAGCAGCCAAAAGACAGGGATGAACACTGAAGCTTTCTTT. It translates to CASSQKTGMNTEAFF.

This clone was observed a single time. The chain has TRBV29-1 and TRBJ1-1; D is uncertain. The CDR3 runs 11 residues. Per germline, CDR1 SQVTM and CDR2 ANQGSEA. The V and J ends lost 7 bases and 4 bases respectively, with 10 bases between them. DNA of the CDR3: TGCAGCGGTGAGGTCGGCACTGAAGCTTTCTTT. This encodes CSGEVGTEAFF.

The rearrangement links TRBV28 to TRBJ1-2; 7 bases fit TRBD1. After removal of 7 bases from V and 5 bases from J, the junction contained 10 bases not matched to a gene. The germline gives CDR1 MDHEN, CDR2 SYDVKM. This CDR3 region has 14 residues. The CDR3 loop is CASITPGQVYGYTF. CDR3 bases: TGTGCCAGCATTACCCCCGGACAGGTATATGGCTACACCTTC.

This sequence joins TRBV19 and TRBJ1-4, with no clear D. The V and J ends lost 6 bases and 6 bases respectively, with 17 bases between them. This CDR3 region has 15 residues. The germline gives CDR1 LNHDA, CDR2 SQIVND (reference sequence). The CDR3, as DNA: TGTGCCAGTAGAAAAGACCGGGCGGGTGATGAAAAACTGTTTTTT. The encoded protein is CASRKDRAGDEKLFF.

The rearrangement joins TRBV6-5 to TRBJ1-1; D is unresolved. The V gene lost 8 bases and the J gene lost 0 bases, with 13 bases spanning the gap. The CDR3 extends over 14 amino acids. Germline V gene sequence: CDR1 MNHEY, CDR2 SVGAGI. CDR3 DNA: TGTGCCAGCCGATACAAGATCTTGAACACTGAAGCTTTCTTT. It encodes CASRYKILNTEAFF.

V and J are TRBV15 and TRBJ1-1; D remains ambiguous. The ends were cut back, 0 bases at V and 7 bases at J, with 9 bases in the middle. Germline CDR1 reads LNHNV; CDR2 reads YYDKDF (reference sequence). The CDR3 runs 13 residues. The CDR3 region is CATSRDVGGEAFF. The CDR3 nucleotides read TGTGCCACCAGCAGAGATGTCGGTGGTGAAGCTTTCTTT.